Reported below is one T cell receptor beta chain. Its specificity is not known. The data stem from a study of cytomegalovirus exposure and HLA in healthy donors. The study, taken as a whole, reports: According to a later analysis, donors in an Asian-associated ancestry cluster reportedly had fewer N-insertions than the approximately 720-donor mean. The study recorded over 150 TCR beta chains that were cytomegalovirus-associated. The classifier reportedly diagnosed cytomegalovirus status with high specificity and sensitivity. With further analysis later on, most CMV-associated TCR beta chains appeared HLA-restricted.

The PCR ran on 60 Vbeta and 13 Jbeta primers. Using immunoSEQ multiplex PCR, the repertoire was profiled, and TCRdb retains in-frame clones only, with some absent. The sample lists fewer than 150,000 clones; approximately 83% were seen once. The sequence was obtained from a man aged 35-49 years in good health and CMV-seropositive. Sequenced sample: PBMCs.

The CDR3 region has the DNA TGTGCCAGCAGCTTGGCAGGGGATTTAGGAAAACTGTTTTTT. Its protein is CASSLAGDLGKLFF. The rearrangement links TRBV5-4 to TRBJ1-4; TRBD1 is a possible D gene (6 bases). V lost 0 bases and J 10 bases, leaving 13 bases between the germline ends. Germline-derived CDR1 and CDR2 are SGHNT and YYREEE (reference sequence). CDR3 size: 14 residues. The full variable domain, completed using reference TRBV5-4 and TRBJ1-4, is ETGVTQSPTHLIKTRGQQVTLRCSSQSGHNTVSWYQQALGQGPQFIFQYYREEENGRGNFPPRFSGLQFPNYSSELNVNALELDDSALYLCASSLAGDLGKLFFGSGTQLSVL.